This T cell receptor (beta chain) came from a study of blood T cell repertoires in COVID-19. Background on the study: The samples span acute and convalescent COVID-19 from the United States, Italy and Spain.

Per the study methods: The assay estimated nucleated cells by amplifying reference gene primers. Method: immunoSEQ multiplex PCR; TCRdb's copy keeps in-frame clones and lacks some. V, J and clone size are those of that table, while D and trimming were read from the DNA. The table has some 20,000 clones, about nine tenths seen once. This receptor was taken from a human donor in a cohort sampled during active COVID-19. What was sequenced was peripheral blood.

In DNA, the CDR3 is TGTGCCACCAGCAGACTAACAGGGGGCGCGGCTAATGAAAAACTGTTTTTT. It encodes CATSRLTGGAANEKLFF. The chain combines TRBV15 with TRBJ1-4, with 9 nucleotides matching TRBD1. The ends lost 2 bases at V and 3 bases at J; junction bases unmatched: 7. This CDR3 is 17 amino acids long. Per the germline V gene, CDR1 is LNHNV and CDR2 is YYDKDF (reference sequence). The complete variable domain, with remaining parts taken from reference TRBV15 and TRBJ1-4, reads DAMVIQNPRYQVTQFGKPVTLSCSQTLNHNVMYWYQQKSSQAPKLLFHYYDKDFNNEADTPDNFQSRRPNTSFCFLDIRSPGLGDTAMYLCATSRLTGGAANEKLFFGSGTQLSVL.